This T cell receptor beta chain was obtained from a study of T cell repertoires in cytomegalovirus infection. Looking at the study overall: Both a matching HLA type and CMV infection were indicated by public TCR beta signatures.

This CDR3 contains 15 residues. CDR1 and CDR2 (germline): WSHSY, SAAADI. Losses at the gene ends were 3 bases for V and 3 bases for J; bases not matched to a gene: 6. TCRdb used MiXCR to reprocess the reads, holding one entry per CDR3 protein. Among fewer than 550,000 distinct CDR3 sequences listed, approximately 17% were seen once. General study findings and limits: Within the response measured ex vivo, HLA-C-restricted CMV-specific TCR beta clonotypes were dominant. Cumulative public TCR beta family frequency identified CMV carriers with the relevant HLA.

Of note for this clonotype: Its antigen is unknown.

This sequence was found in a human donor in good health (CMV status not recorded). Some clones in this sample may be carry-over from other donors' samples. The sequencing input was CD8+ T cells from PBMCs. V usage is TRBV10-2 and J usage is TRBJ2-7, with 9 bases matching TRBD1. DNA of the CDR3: TGCGCCAGCAGTGAATTGGGACAGGGTTACTACGAGCAGTACTTC. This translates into CASSELGQGYYEQYF.